These T cell receptor beta chains were read from a single sample in a study of blood T cell repertoires in COVID-19. Generated by immunoSEQ multiplex PCR, the TCRdb table keeps only in-frame clones and is missing some. Among about 170,000 clones listed, 75% to 85% were seen once. The sequenced sample was PBMCs or T cells enriched from blood (not recorded which). Source of these receptors: a man aged 50 to 60 who had recovered from COVID-19. CDR3s include the opening cysteine and the closing phenylalanine or tryptophan. A D gene is named only where the DNA matches it firmly. A clone size is listed for some rows: how often the clone was seen (once, few, many), or a class if it is expanded.

V	J	size	D	DNA	CDR3
TRBV10-3	TRBJ1-4	-	TRBD1	TGTGCCATCAGTGAGGAACAGGGGGTGAGGAAAAAACTGTTTTTT	CAISEEQGVRKKLFF
TRBV19	TRBJ1-1	-	TRBD1	TGTGCCAGTACAGGGGGCAAAACTGAAGCTTTCTTT	CASTGGKTEAFF
TRBV6-5	TRBJ1-5	-	TRBD1	TGTGCCAGCAGCTTAGACAGGGTGTGGCAACCCCAGCATTTT	CASSLDRVWQPQHF
TRBV6-5	TRBJ2-3	-	TRBD2	TGTGCCAGCACCGTCCTTGCGGGGGGGCAAGATACGCAGTATTTT	CASTVLAGGQDTQYF
TRBV5-1	TRBJ1-6	once	-	TGCGCCAGCAAAACTGGGAGCTCCTATAATTCACCCCTCCACTTT	CASKTGSSYNSPLHF
TRBV30	TRBJ1-2	-	-	TGTGCCTGGACGAGACAGACTGGGGGCTACACCTTC	CAWTRQTGGYTF
TRBV4-1	TRBJ1-4	-	TRBD1	TGCGCCAGCAGCCAGCTAGACAGGGACGTAGTAAAACTGTTTTTT	CASSQLDRDVVKLFF
TRBV5-6	TRBJ2-1	-	-	TGTGCCAGCAGCTCAGACAGTAAGACGTACTACAATGAGCAGTTCTTC	CASSSDSKTYYNEQFF
TRBV5-1	TRBJ1-2	-	-	TGCGCCAGCAGCTTGGCAGGATCAGGGTCGGACTATGGCTACACCTTC	CASSLAGSGSDYGYTF
TRBV5-4	TRBJ2-2	-	-	TGTGCCAGCAGCCTGACAGGAATCCCCGGGGAGCTGTTTTTT	CASSLTGIPGELFF
TRBV19	TRBJ2-1	-	-	TGTGCCAGTAGTCATGGGGGGATATTCTATGAGCAGTTCTTC	CASSHGGIFYEQFF
TRBV11-2	TRBJ2-5	-	TRBD2	TGTGCCAGCAGCCCCAAAGGGATGCTAGCGGGCCAAGAGACCCAGTACTTC	CASSPKGMLAGQETQYF
TRBV19	TRBJ2-1	few	TRBD2	TGTGCCAGTAGGAGGGAGCGGGGGGGCGGAGTTCAGGATGAGCAGTTCTTC	CASRRERGGGVQDEQFF
TRBV1	TRBJ1-5	few	-	TGCACCAGCAGCCTTAGAGGTATGGCCAATCAGCCCCAGCATTTT	CTSSLRGMANQPQHF
TRBV6-2/TRBV6-3	TRBJ1-1	-	TRBD1	TGTGCCAGCAGTCCACTTAGACAGGGGGCGGGTACTGAAGCTTTCTTT	CASSPLRQGAGTEAFF
TRBV30	TRBJ2-7	-	TRBD1	TGTGCCTGGGCAAAACGACAGGGGTCCTACGAGCAGTACTTC	CAWAKRQGSYEQYF
TRBV25-1	TRBJ1-1	-	-	TGTGCCAGCAGGAGAGGGGGGAACACTGAAGCTTTCTTT	CASRRGGNTEAFF
TRBV18	TRBJ2-1	-	TRBD2	TGTGCCAGCTCACCATTTGCGGGGGGGAACCGCAATGAGCAGTTCTTC	CASSPFAGGNRNEQFF
TRBV19	TRBJ1-5	-	-	TGTGCCAGTAGTATAGTGGACAGTAGCAATCAGCCCCAGCATTTT	CASSIVDSSNQPQHF
TRBV12-3/TRBV12-4	TRBJ1-1	-	-	TGTGCCAGCAGTTTGGGGGGGAACACTGAAGCTTTCTTT	CASSLGGNTEAFF
TRBV3-1/TRBV3-2	TRBJ1-1	-	TRBD1	TGTGCCAGCAGCCGTGGGACAGGGGGCGCGGTCACTGAAGCTTTCTTT	CASSRGTGGAVTEAFF
TRBV18	TRBJ2-5	-	-	TGTGCCAGCTCACGGGCGGGTGAGACCCAGTACTTC	CASSRAGETQYF
TRBV14	TRBJ1-3	-	-	TGTGCCAGCAGCCCCCGGACATCGGAGAGAAACACCATATATTTT	CASSPRTSERNTIYF
TRBV3-1/TRBV3-2	TRBJ2-3	-	TRBD2	TGTGCCAGCAGCCAAGCCCAGGGAGCGGGGGTCGCAGATACGCAGTATTTT	CASSQAQGAGVADTQYF
TRBV24-1	TRBJ2-7	-	TRBD2	TGTGCCACCAGTGACGGGGGGGGCTACGAGCAGTACTTC	CATSDGGGYEQYF
TRBV10-3	TRBJ1-1	-	TRBD1	TGTGCCATCAGTCGGACAGGGAACACTGAAGCTTTCTTT	CAISRTGNTEAFF
TRBV28	TRBJ1-5	-	-	TGTGCCAGCAGTTTAAACAGGAGGGAATCTCATCAGCCCCAGCATTTT	CASSLNRRESHQPQHF
TRBV3-1/TRBV3-2	TRBJ1-2	-	-	TGTGCCAGCAGCCACCAGCCAGGGTCAGGGGGCTACACCTTC	CASSHQPGSGGYTF
TRBV3-1/TRBV3-2	TRBJ1-2	-	TRBD1	TGTGCCAGCAGCCAACCTGGACAGGGTACTGGCTACACCTTC	CASSQPGQGTGYTF
TRBV4-1	TRBJ2-1	few	-	TGCGCCAGCAGCCGCCAGTGGGGGGATGAGCAGTTCTTC	CASSRQWGDEQFF
TRBV24-1	TRBJ2-3	once	-	TGTGCCACCAGAGCGGAGGCCCGCACAGATACGCAGTATTTT	CATRAEARTDTQYF
TRBV4-1	TRBJ1-4	-	-	TGCGCCAGCAGCGAAACCACAGGACCAAATGAAAAACTGTTTTTT	CASSETTGPNEKLFF
TRBV18	TRBJ1-2	-	TRBD1	TGTGCCAGCTCACCACCGGGACAGGGGGCCTATGGCTACACCTTC	CASSPPGQGAYGYTF
TRBV7-2	TRBJ2-3	-	TRBD2	TGTGCCAGCAGCCTCAGACTAGCGGGTTACACAGATACGCAGTATTTT	CASSLRLAGYTDTQYF
TRBV19	TRBJ2-1	once	TRBD2	TGTGCCAGTAGTCGAGTCGCGGGGGGGCTAAGGGAAAATGAGCAGTTCTTC	CASSRVAGGLRENEQFF
TRBV10-3	TRBJ1-5	once	-	TGTGCCACCTCCGAACCGTCTCGAGGACAGCCCCAGCATTTT	CATSEPSRGQPQHF
TRBV30	TRBJ1-3	-	-	TGTGCCTGGAGTGTTAGGGGAGGAAACACCATATATTTT	CAWSVRGGNTIYF
TRBV7-9	TRBJ1-5	-	-	TGTGCCAGCAGCTTCGGTGCTCAGCCCCAGCATTTT	CASSFGAQPQHF
TRBV28	TRBJ1-2	-	-	TGTGCCAGCAGTCTCGAGCCGGGGGGGGCCGGGATTTCCTATGGCTACACCTTC	CASSLEPGGAGISYGYTF
TRBV6-4	TRBJ1-1	-	TRBD1	TGTGCCACCCGAGGACAGGGGGTAGGTGCGGCTGAAGCTTTCTTT	CATRGQGVGAAEAFF
TRBV19	TRBJ1-1	-	-	TGTGCCAGTAGTATAGGGGGCAGGGTGTCTGAAGCTTTCTTT	CASSIGGRVSEAFF
TRBV27	TRBJ2-7	-	-	TGTGCCAGCAGTTTATCGTCGGGGTTTGGCTACGAGCAGTACTTC	CASSLSSGFGYEQYF
TRBV5-5	TRBJ1-6	-	-	TGTGCCAGCACCGCCGAAAGAGGGATCGGTGTAGGTTCACCCCTCCACTTT	CASTAERGIGVGSPLHF
TRBV5-1	TRBJ1-4	once	TRBD1	TGCGCCAGCAGCCCTAGCCGGACAGGGGGAAATGAAAAACTGTTTTTT	CASSPSRTGGNEKLFF
TRBV6-1	TRBJ2-5	-	-	TGTGCCAGCAGTGACGGGGGACAGACTGTCCGGACCCAGTACTTC	CASSDGGQTVRTQYF
TRBV7-3	TRBJ2-7	-	-	TGTGCCAGCAGCCGAGGCGGGGAGAGCTCCTACGAGCAGTACTTC	CASSRGGESSYEQYF
TRBV4-1	TRBJ1-5	-	TRBD1	TGCGCCAGCAGCCAAGACCGGACAGGGTTCGGTCAGCCCCAGCATTTT	CASSQDRTGFGQPQHF
TRBV3-1/TRBV3-2	TRBJ2-2	-	-	TGTGCCAGCAGCCCCACAGGGAATACGAACGGGGAGCTGTTTTTT	CASSPTGNTNGELFF
TRBV20-1	TRBJ2-7	-	-	TGCAGTGCTAATCAGGGGAGTGAGCAGTACTTC	CSANQGSEQYF
TRBV28	TRBJ2-4	-	TRBD1	TGTGCCAGCAGCTTACGTGGCGGACAGGGCTTAAACATTCAGTACTTC	CASSLRGGQGLNIQYF
TRBV9	TRBJ2-5	-	-	TGTGCCAGCAGCGTAATGGCCGCAGAGACCCAGTACTTC	CASSVMAAETQYF
TRBV19	TRBJ1-5	-	-	TGTGCCAGTAGTATAGCAGGAGGGACTTATAGCAATCAGCCCCAGCATTTT	CASSIAGGTYSNQPQHF
TRBV28	TRBJ1-2	-	-	TGTGCCAGCGGAGCTCGGGGTGAATTCGCCGGCTACACCTTC	CASGARGEFAGYTF
TRBV23-1	TRBJ2-2	-	-	TGCGCCAGCAGTCAATCCGGCAGGGGCACCGGGGAGCTGTTTTTT	CASSQSGRGTGELFF